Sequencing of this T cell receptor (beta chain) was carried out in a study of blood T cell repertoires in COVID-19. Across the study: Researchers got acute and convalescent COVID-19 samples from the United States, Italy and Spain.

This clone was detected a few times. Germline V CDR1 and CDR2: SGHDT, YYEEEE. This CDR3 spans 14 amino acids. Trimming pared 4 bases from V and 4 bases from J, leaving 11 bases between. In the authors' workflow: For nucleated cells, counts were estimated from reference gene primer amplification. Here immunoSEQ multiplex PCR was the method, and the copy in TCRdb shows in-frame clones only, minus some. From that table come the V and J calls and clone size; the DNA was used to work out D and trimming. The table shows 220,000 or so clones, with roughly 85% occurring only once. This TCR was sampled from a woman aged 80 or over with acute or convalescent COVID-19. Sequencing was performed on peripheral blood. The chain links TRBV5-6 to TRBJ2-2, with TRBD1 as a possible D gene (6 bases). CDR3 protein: CASSLAGATGELFF. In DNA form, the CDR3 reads TGTGCCAGCAGCCTGGCAGGGGCCACCGGGGAGCTGTTTTTT.